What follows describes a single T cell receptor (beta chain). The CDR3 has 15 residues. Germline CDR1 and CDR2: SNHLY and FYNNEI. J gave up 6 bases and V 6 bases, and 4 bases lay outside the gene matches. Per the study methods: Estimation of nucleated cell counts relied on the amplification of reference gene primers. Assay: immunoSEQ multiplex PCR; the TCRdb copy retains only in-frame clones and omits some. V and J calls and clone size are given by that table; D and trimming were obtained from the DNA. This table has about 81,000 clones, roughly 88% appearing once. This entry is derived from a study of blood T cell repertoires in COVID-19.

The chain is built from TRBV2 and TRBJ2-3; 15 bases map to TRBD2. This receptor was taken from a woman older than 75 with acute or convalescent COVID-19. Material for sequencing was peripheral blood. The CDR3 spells CASRGLAGGADTQYF. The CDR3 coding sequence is TGTGCCAGCAGAGGACTAGCGGGGGGGGCCGATACGCAGTATTTT.